What follows describes a single TCR beta chain. Replicate PCRs for unsorted PBMC used roughly 0.3 ug DNA (approximately 30,000 T cell genomes). Here immunoSEQ multiplex PCR was the method, and the copy in TCRdb shows in-frame clones only, minus some. This table has about half a million clones, over 70% appearing once. The V gene's germline CDR1 is MDHEN and CDR2 SYDVKM. The V and J ends lost 4 bases and 2 bases, in that order; junction bases with no gene match: 11. CDR3 length: 17 residues. The data stem from a study of shared clonotypes between healthy human individuals. The receptor was derived from a woman aged 35 to 49 in good health. Some clones in this sample may be carry-over from other donors' samples. The chain combines TRBV28 with TRBJ1-1; 9 bases match TRBD1. Sequencing was done on a sample of PBMCs. In nucleotides, the CDR3 is TGTGCCAGCAGTTCCTACGCCCGGACAGGGGCAAACACTGAAGCTTTCTTT. Protein product: CASSSYARTGANTEAFF.